What follows are 28 T cell receptor beta chains derived from one specimen sequenced in a study of cytomegalovirus exposure and HLA in healthy donors. The primer mix had 60 Vbeta and 13 Jbeta primers. The data were produced by immunoSEQ multiplex PCR, yet TCRdb's version contains in-frame clones alone and is incomplete. Found here are about 160,000 clones, around 84% of them singletons; the top ten hold around 2%. The sequencing input was PBMCs. These receptor sequences come from a man younger than 30 in good health and CMV-seronegative.

A single count supports this clone. The genes are TRBV19 and TRBJ2-7; 8 nucleotides align to TRBD1. The CDR3 loop spans 14 amino acids. Germline-derived CDR1 and CDR2 are LNHDA and SQIVND (reference sequence). Trimming at V came to 5 bases and at J to 3 bases, leaving 6 bases not matched to a gene. CDR3 coding DNA: TGTGCCAGTAGTCCCTTTACAGGGGGCTACGAGCAGTACTTC. Protein sequence: CASSPFTGGYEQYF. Drawing the rest from reference TRBV19 and TRBJ2-7, the complete variable domain is DGGITQSPKYLFRKEGQNVTLSCEQNLNHDAMYWYRQDPGQGLRLIYYSQIVNDFQKGDIAEGYSVSREKKESFPLTVTSAQKNPTAFYLCASSPFTGGYEQYFGPGTRLTVT.

This chain links TRBV12-5 with TRBJ1-1; TRBD1 agrees at 8 bases. CDR3 length equals 13 residues. Germline trimming cut 5 bases from V and 4 bases from J; bases unmatched to any gene: 3. Germline-derived CDR1 and CDR2 are LGHNT and FRNRAP. The CDR3, as DNA: TGTGCTAGTGGTCTTGACAGGGGCACTGAAGCTTTCTTT. Its protein is CASGLDRGTEAFF.

CDR3: CAIRQGSSYGYTF. In DNA form, the CDR3 reads TGTGCCATCAGACAGGGTAGTTCCTATGGCTACACCTTC. V is TRBV10-3 and J is TRBJ1-2; D possibly corresponds to TRBD1 (6 bases). In germline, CDR1 is ENHRY, CDR2 SYGVKD. Trimming cost V 6 bases and J 4 bases, with 12 bases left between them. This CDR3 has 13 residues.

A single count supports this clone. DNA for the CDR3: TGTGCCAGCAGTTGGACAGGGCTCCTTGAGACCCAGTACTTC. Translating it yields CASSWTGLLETQYF. The rearrangement joins TRBV6-1 to TRBJ2-5; the match to TRBD1 covers 8 bases. Trimming removed 5 bases from V and 5 bases from J; junction bases left unmatched: 7. The CDR3 is 14 residues long. CDR1 is MNHNS and CDR2 is SASEGT in the germline V gene.

This clone has a handful of counts. The rearrangement uses TRBV6-1 and TRBJ1-6, with D uncertain. The V and J ends lost 3 bases and 7 bases respectively, with 19 bases between them. This CDR3 contains 17 residues. Looked up from germline, CDR1 is MNHNS and CDR2 is SASEGT. CDR3 in DNA: TGTGCCAGCAGTGAGATAATTCAGGCTAACTGGAATTCACCCCTCCACTTT. Translation gives CASSEIIQANWNSPLHF.

The V gene is TRBV15, the J gene TRBJ2-2; TRBD2 aligns across 7 bases. The CDR3 covers 16 residues. The V gene end was trimmed by 3 bases and the J gene end by 5 bases; junction bases not matched to a gene: 9. Germline CDR1 is LNHNV and CDR2 is YYDKDF (reference sequence). The CDR3 region is CATSRGGYKQTGELFF. The CDR3 DNA reads as TGTGCCACCAGCAGGGGGGGGTACAAACAGACCGGGGAGCTGTTTTTT.

This chain links TRBV19 with TRBJ1-1; 10 bases agree with TRBD1. The length of the CDR3 is 12 residues. V lost 8 bases, J lost 10 bases, and 7 bases stayed unmatched. Germline V CDR1 and CDR2: LNHDA, SQIVND (reference sequence). This CDR3 is CASLFGTGVAFF. The CDR3, as DNA: TGTGCCAGTCTGTTCGGGACAGGGGTAGCTTTCTTT.

The chain employs TRBV6-5 and TRBJ2-7, with D possibly being TRBD2 (5 bases). V lost 0 bases and J 7 bases, leaving 19 bases between the germline ends. CDR3 length equals 16 residues. The germline CDR1 and CDR2 sequences are MNHEY and SVGAGI. The CDR3 coding sequence is TGTGCCAGCAGTTACTCGATAGCGACACTGGGTGGGGAGCAGTACTTC. This translates into CASSYSIATLGGEQYF.

The V gene is TRBV5-1, the J gene TRBJ1-3; D not resolved. V lost 4 bases, J lost 0 bases, and 20 bases lay in between. Germline V lookup: CDR1 SGHRS, CDR2 YFSETQ. The CDR3 length is 18 residues. CDR3 coding DNA: TGCGCCAGCAGCCTGGCGTTCGGGGTTACCGACTCTGGAAACACCATATATTTT. This encodes CASSLAFGVTDSGNTIYF.

Notes on this clone: The same CDR3 is also encoded by other DNA sequences in this sample. V is TRBV7-9 and J is TRBJ2-1, with 7 positions matching TRBD1. CDR1 SEHNR and CDR2 FQNEAQ come from the germline V gene (reference sequence). This CDR3 spans 14 amino acids. V shed 3 bases and J 6 bases; nucleotides not matched to a gene: 5. The CDR3 here is CASSLAGGTNEQFF. CDR3 coding DNA: TGTGCCAGCAGCTTGGCAGGGGGAACCAATGAGCAGTTCTTC.

CDR3 residues: CASSPPGTGKNIQYF. CDR3 nucleotide sequence: TGTGCCAGCAGCCCCCCCGGGACAGGCAAAAACATTCAGTACTTC. The rearrangement uses TRBV28 and TRBJ2-4; 8 positions match TRBD1. The CDR3 is 15 residues long. The V gene end was trimmed by 6 bases and the J gene end by 3 bases; junction bases not matched to a gene: 7. Germline CDR1 and CDR2: MDHEN and SYDVKM. Full variable domain (rest looked up from reference TRBV28 and TRBJ2-4): DVKVTQSSRYLVKRTGEKVFLECVQDMDHENMFWYRQDPGLGLRLIYFSYDVKMKEKGDIPEGYSVSREKKERFSLILESASTNQTSMYLCASSPPGTGKNIQYFGAGTRLSVL.

The CDR3, as DNA: TGTGCCATCAGTGGCACCCCAGGAGAGACCCAGTACTTC. As protein: CAISGTPGETQYF. The rearrangement uses TRBV10-3 and TRBJ2-5; D gene ambiguous. Germline-derived CDR1 and CDR2 are ENHRY and SYGVKD. The V end was cut by 4 bases, the J end by 4 bases, with 10 bases between. CDR3 size: 13 residues.

The J gene is TRBJ1-1, the V gene TRBV5-4; no reliable D call. V gave up 5 bases and J gave up 3 bases, with 14 bases separating them. The CDR3 is made up of 14 amino acids. CDR1 is SGHNT, CDR2 YYREEE, per germline (reference sequence). CDR3 region: CASRGTTKDTEAFF. Here the CDR3 DNA reads TGTGCCAGCAGGGGCACGACTAAGGACACTGAAGCTTTCTTT.

The V and J genes are TRBV4-1 and TRBJ2-1; D gene ambiguous. Trimming left V 0 bases short and J 1 base short, with 7 bases between. The germline CDR1 and CDR2 sequences are MGHRA and YSYEKL. The length of the CDR3 is 15 residues. The CDR3 spells CASSQDERSYNEQFF. The CDR3 DNA follows: TGCGCCAGCAGCCAAGATGAGAGGTCCTACAATGAGCAGTTCTTC.

A few counts support this clone. This rearrangement joins TRBV5-6 to TRBJ1-1; TRBD1 matches at 7 bases. This CDR3 has 14 amino acids. Germline V gene lookup returns CDR1 SGHDT and CDR2 YYEEEE. V lost 6 bases, J lost 5 bases, and 10 bases stayed unmatched. CDR3 bases: TGTGCCAGCACCTGGCCAGGGGGGAGTACTGAAGCTTTCTTT. It encodes CASTWPGGSTEAFF.

The chain carries TRBV2 and TRBJ2-4; TRBD1 matches at 7 bases. Trimming removed 8 bases from V and 3 bases from J; junction bases left unmatched: 10. CDR3 length equals 15 residues. Germline V gives CDR1 SNHLY, CDR2 FYNNEI. The CDR3 reads CASGPDRAVKNIQYF. The CDR3 DNA reads TGTGCCAGCGGCCCCGACAGGGCGGTCAAAAACATTCAGTACTTC.

The chain has TRBV4-1 and TRBJ2-7; the D gene is possibly TRBD1 (6 bases). This CDR3 comprises 17 residues. Germline loops: CDR1 MGHRA, CDR2 YSYEKL. The V end was cut by 2 bases, the J end by 5 bases, with 22 bases between. The chain's CDR3 is CASSQPTPGQRTNEQYF. Written as DNA, the CDR3 is TGCGCCAGCAGCCAACCAACACCGGGACAAAGGACGAACGAGCAGTACTTC.

The chain is built from TRBV7-3 and TRBJ1-1; TRBD1 aligns across 10 bases. Germline lookup yields CDR1 SGHTA and CDR2 FQGTGA. V trimming: 5 bases; J trimming: 9 bases; junction bases outside the gene matches: 15. The length of the CDR3 is 16 residues. The CDR3 here is CASSPTGTGEIWKAFF. The CDR3 region has the DNA TGTGCCAGCAGCCCGACCGGGACAGGGGAAATTTGGAAAGCTTTCTTT.

To note about this clone: The sample has other DNA sequences that encode this CDR3 too. This chain connects TRBV6-5 to TRBJ1-1, with D unclear. Germline loops: CDR1 MNHEY, CDR2 SVGAGI. V was trimmed by 6 bases and J by 3 bases, leaving 11 bases between them. This CDR3 is built from 13 residues. The CDR3 spells CASRGGGHTEAFF. CDR3 nucleotide sequence: TGTGCCAGCAGGGGAGGTGGCCACACTGAAGCTTTCTTT.

The chain links TRBV19 to TRBJ1-4; 7 bases are shared with TRBD1. CDR1 is LNHDA and CDR2 is SQIVND in the germline V gene (reference sequence). The V and J ends lost 4 bases and 0 bases, in that order; junction bases with no gene match: 2. The CDR3 totals 15 residues. CDR3 region: CASSTGQATNEKLFF. The CDR3 DNA is TGTGCCAGTAGTACCGGACAGGCAACTAATGAAAAACTGTTTTTT.

The chain joins TRBV4-3 to TRBJ2-7; no firm D call. CDR3 length equals 14 residues. Germline V gene lookup returns CDR1 LGHNA and CDR2 YSLEER. V was clipped by 1 base and J by 2 bases, with 9 bases between them. This CDR3 is CASSQVHGTYEQYF. Written as DNA, the CDR3 is TGCGCCAGCAGCCAAGTCCACGGTACCTACGAGCAGTACTTC.

V usage is TRBV9 and J usage is TRBJ2-2, with 7 bases that match TRBD2. The CDR3 totals 17 residues. Germline V lookup: CDR1 SGDLS, CDR2 YYNGEE. V was clipped by 4 bases and J by 0 bases; unmatched bases: 9. The CDR3 loop is CASSPILGGTNTGELFF. CDR3 in DNA: TGTGCCAGCAGCCCAATACTGGGGGGGACGAACACCGGGGAGCTGTTTTTT.

V gene TRBV19 combines with J gene TRBJ2-7, with TRBD1 identical over 8 bases. The ends lost 4 bases at V and 2 bases at J; junction bases unmatched: 4. This CDR3 comprises 14 residues. CDR1 LNHDA and CDR2 SQIVND come from the germline V gene (reference sequence). CDR3 amino acids: CASSTGQGPYEQYF. The CDR3, as DNA: TGTGCCAGTAGTACCGGACAGGGACCCTACGAGCAGTACTTC. Variable domain in full (rest from reference TRBV19 and TRBJ2-7): DGGITQSPKYLFRKEGQNVTLSCEQNLNHDAMYWYRQDPGQGLRLIYYSQIVNDFQKGDIAEGYSVSREKKESFPLTVTSAQKNPTAFYLCASSTGQGPYEQYFGPGTRLTVT.

CDR3 sequence (DNA): TGTGCCAGCAGCGGGGGGGGTCAGGCCGCAACCTACGAGCAGTACTTC. Translated, it gives CASSGGGQAATYEQYF. This chain connects TRBV9 to TRBJ2-7, with 7 bases lining up with TRBD2. The CDR3 runs 16 residues. The V segment lost 3 bases and the J segment 2 bases; nucleotides outside the gene matches: 11. CDR1 and CDR2 (germline): SGDLS, YYNGEE.

The rearrangement joins TRBV19 to TRBJ2-1; 10 nucleotides agree with TRBD1. There are 15 residues in the CDR3. V trimming: 4 bases; J trimming: 5 bases; junction bases outside the gene matches: 5. Per germline, CDR1 LNHDA and CDR2 SQIVND (reference sequence). The CDR3 DNA is TGTGCCAGTAGTACGGGACAGGGGCAAAACAATGAGCAGTTCTTC. Encoded protein: CASSTGQGQNNEQFF.

The rearrangement joins TRBV18 to TRBJ2-3; maybe TRBD1 (5 bases). Deletions cut 1 base from V and 6 bases from J, with 14 bases between. CDR1 and CDR2 from the germline V gene are KGHSH and LQKENI. The CDR3 consists of 15 residues. CDR3 protein: CASSPREQEYDTQYF. The CDR3 DNA reads TGTGCCAGCTCACCACGGGAACAGGAATACGATACGCAGTATTTT.

The chain recombines TRBV29-1 with TRBJ1-3, with unresolved D. The CDR3 loop spans 15 amino acids. V lost 7 bases, J lost 0 bases, and 16 bases lay in between. Germline lookup yields CDR1 SQVTM and CDR2 ANQGSEA. As DNA, the CDR3 is TGCAGCGCATTCACTTCGATTGGCTCTGGAAACACCATATATTTT. Translation gives CSAFTSIGSGNTIYF.

V usage is TRBV6-1 and J usage is TRBJ2-7; 11 bases are shared with TRBD2. The CDR3 length is 16 residues. Trimming removed 2 bases from V and 3 bases from J; junction bases left unmatched: 6. The germline CDR1 and CDR2 sequences are MNHNS and SASEGT. The CDR3 reads CASSELWGLADYEQYF. The CDR3 coding sequence is TGTGCCAGCAGTGAATTGTGGGGACTAGCGGACTACGAGCAGTACTTC.